The 24 T cell receptor beta chains below come from one sample, sequenced in a study of blood T cell repertoires in COVID-19. Assay: immunoSEQ multiplex PCR; the TCRdb copy retains only in-frame clones and omits some. This sample yields a few hundred thousand clones, of which roughly 84% are seen a single time; 2.5% to 3% belongs to the top ten. The sample was PBMCs or T cells enriched from blood (not recorded which). The receptors were gathered from a woman in her twenties or thirties who had recovered from COVID-19.

This clone has a single count. CDR3 nucleotide sequence: TGTGCCAGCAGTGAAAGGACAGGCTTTAGCGGCGAGCAGTACTTC. Its translation is CASSERTGFSGEQYF. The J gene is TRBJ2-7, the V gene TRBV6-1, with a weak D call TRBD1 (7 bases). The length of the CDR3 is 15 residues. V was clipped by 2 bases and J by 6 bases, with 17 bases between them. Per the germline V gene, CDR1 is MNHNS and CDR2 is SASEGT.

With respect to this clone: A junction end diverges from the germline sequence, so it may reflect a read error. This sequence joins TRBV13 and TRBJ2-5; 10 nucleotides align to TRBD2. From germline, CDR1 is PRHDT and CDR2 FYEKMQ (reference sequence). CDR3 length: 15 amino acids. This chain's CDR3 is CASSLGLAVQETQYF. The CDR3 bases are TGTGCCAGCAGCCTAGGACTAGCGGTTCAAGAGACCCAGTACTTC.

The chain has TRBV5-4 and TRBJ2-2, with 7 bases that match TRBD1. Germline loops: CDR1 SGHNT, CDR2 YYREEE (reference sequence). The CDR3 is 16 residues long. Trimming cost V 4 bases and J 2 bases; bases outside gene matches: 8. The CDR3 bases are TGTGCCAGCAGCGCAAAACGGGACAGCAACACCGGGGAGCTGTTTTTT. Protein product: CASSAKRDSNTGELFF.

The rearrangement uses TRBV3-1 (or the pseudogene TRBV3-2) and TRBJ2-3, with D hard to call. V lost 1 base, J lost 6 bases, and 8 bases lay in between. Germline CDR1 is LGHDT and CDR2 is YNNKEL (reference sequence). This CDR3 spans 13 amino acids. CDR3 in amino acids: CASSQGRPDTQYF. The CDR3 nucleotides read TGTGCCAGCAGCCAAGGGCGGCCGGATACGCAGTATTTT.

The V call is TRBV7-6, the J call TRBJ2-1, with 7 bases matching TRBD1. Germline CDR1 and CDR2: SGHVS and FNYEAQ. Germline trimming cut 3 bases from V and 7 bases from J; bases unmatched to any gene: 6. This CDR3 comprises 14 residues. The CDR3 loop reads CASSLEDRANEQFF. CDR3 DNA sequence: TGTGCCAGCAGCTTGGAAGACAGGGCTAATGAGCAGTTCTTC.

This chain uses TRBV7-2 with TRBJ1-2; 9 bases line up with TRBD1. The CDR3 length is 13 residues. V was pared by 6 bases and J by 5 bases, with 4 bases of the junction left unmatched. The germline V gene has CDR1 SGHTA and CDR2 FQGNSA. For the CDR3, the DNA is TGTGCCAGCAGTAAGGGACAGGGTTATGGCTACACCTTC. It codes for CASSKGQGYGYTF. Filled out from reference TRBV7-2 and TRBJ1-2, the complete variable domain reads GAGVSQSPSNKVTEKGKDVELRCDPISGHTALYWYRQSLGQGLEFLIYFQGNSAPDKSGLPSDRFSAERTGGSVSTLTIQRTQQEDSAVYLCASSKGQGYGYTFGSGTRLTVV.

The chain links TRBV9 to TRBJ2-7, with no clear D. Trimming left V 0 bases short and J 3 bases short, with 10 bases between. The CDR3 extends over 14 amino acids. Germline lookup yields CDR1 SGDLS and CDR2 YYNGEE. The CDR3 reads CASSVDYGGYEQYF. For the CDR3, the DNA is TGTGCCAGCAGCGTAGATTACGGCGGCTACGAGCAGTACTTC.

The chain links TRBV19 to TRBJ2-7, with TRBD2 matching 11 bases. CDR1 LNHDA and CDR2 SQIVND come from the germline V gene (reference sequence). The J segment lost 7 bases and the V segment lost 2 bases, leaving 10 bases of the junction unmatched. This CDR3 region has 16 residues. The chain's CDR3 is CASSIKASGGPWEQYF. CDR3 coding DNA: TGTGCCAGTAGTATAAAGGCTAGCGGGGGGCCCTGGGAGCAGTACTTC.

The rearrangement joins TRBV7-2 to TRBJ2-1; 9 bases agree with TRBD2. The CDR3 consists of 15 residues. The trim removed 5 bases at V and 7 bases at J, leaving 9 bases unmatched. CDR1 is SGHTA and CDR2 is FQGNSA in the germline V gene. CDR3 coding DNA: TGTGCCAGCAGCATCGGACGGACTAGCGTAAATGAGCAGTTCTTC. Translated: CASSIGRTSVNEQFF.

The V and J genes are TRBV5-1 and TRBJ1-1; TRBD1 matches at 7 bases. Germline V gene lookup returns CDR1 SGHRS and CDR2 YFSETQ. The CDR3 runs 14 residues. The trim removed 7 bases at V and 5 bases at J, leaving 11 bases unmatched. CDR3 loop: CASEPGGLETEAFF. CDR3 DNA: TGCGCCAGCGAACCAGGGGGGCTGGAAACTGAAGCTTTCTTT.

This clone turned up a few times. The V call is TRBV14, the J call TRBJ2-3; TRBD1 aligns across 9 bases. The V gene's germline CDR1 is SGHDN and CDR2 FVKESK. V lost 10 bases, J lost 2 bases, and 4 bases stayed unmatched. The CDR3 has 13 residues. The CDR3 loop reads CAIRDRVTDTQYF. CDR3 coding DNA: TGTGCCATTCGGGACAGGGTCACAGATACGCAGTATTTT.

The chain has TRBV6-6 and TRBJ2-7; TRBD2 is a possible D gene (5 bases). V lost 2 bases and J lost 7, with 12 bases in between. CDR1 is MNHNY and CDR2 is SVGAGI in the germline V gene (reference sequence). This CDR3 comprises 13 residues. Here the CDR3 reads CASSYPGWREQYF. In nucleotides, the CDR3 is TGTGCCAGCAGTTACCCGGGGTGGCGAGAGCAGTACTTC.

The chain recombines TRBV5-4 with TRBJ1-1; TRBD1 aligns across 8 bases. Germline CDR1 and CDR2: SGHNT and YYREEE (reference sequence). J gave up 5 bases and V 0 bases, and 0 bases lay outside the gene matches. The CDR3 is 13 residues long. DNA of the CDR3: TGTGCCAGCAGCTTGGGGGACAGGACTGAAGCTTTCTTT. This codes for CASSLGDRTEAFF.

The chain employs TRBV6-5 and TRBJ1-1; D possibly corresponds to TRBD1 (5 bases). Germline CDR1 and CDR2: MNHEY and SVGAGI. The CDR3 totals 16 residues. V shed 2 bases and J shed 0 bases, with 13 bases lying between them. The chain's CDR3 is CASSYDGQAVNTEAFF. DNA for the CDR3: TGTGCCAGCAGTTACGACGGACAAGCTGTGAACACTGAAGCTTTCTTT.

The chain is built from TRBV6-5 and TRBJ2-3, with D unclear. In germline, CDR1 is MNHEY, CDR2 SVGAGI. Trimming took off 6 bases at V and 0 bases at J, with 10 bases between the two ends. The CDR3 covers 14 residues. CDR3 loop: CASSSLSSTDTQYF. The CDR3 DNA reads TGTGCCAGCAGCTCCTTATCTAGCACAGATACGCAGTATTTT.

The chain employs TRBV7-6 and TRBJ2-1; TRBD2 aligns across 9 bases. This CDR3 spans 15 amino acids. Unmatched junction bases numbered 4, after V lost 5 bases and J lost 2 bases. Germline V gene sequence: CDR1 SGHVS, CDR2 FNYEAQ. The CDR3 spells CASSLSSGTYNEQFF. The CDR3, as DNA: TGTGCCAGCAGCCTCTCTAGCGGGACCTACAATGAGCAGTTCTTC.

This chain joins TRBV10-3 and TRBJ1-5, with a tentative D call TRBD1 (6 bases). V lost 2 bases to trimming and J lost 2 bases, with 13 bases between them. Germline CDR1 and CDR2: ENHRY and SYGVKD. The CDR3 has 16 residues. CDR3 DNA: TGTGCCATCAGTGAGAGAAAGGGGGTGGGCAATCAGCCCCAGCATTTT. This translates into CAISERKGVGNQPQHF.

The chain couples TRBV25-1 to TRBJ2-4; 8 positions agree with TRBD2. The junction had 6 bases not matched to a gene; V was cut back by 4 bases and J by 1 base. This CDR3 has 16 residues. Germline assignment: CDR1 MGHDK and CDR2 SYGVNS. Here the CDR3 DNA reads TGTGCCAGCAGTGGTAGCGGGATAGGGGCCAAAAACATTCAGTACTTC. It yields the protein CASSGSGIGAKNIQYF.

The rearrangement uses TRBV6-5 and TRBJ1-5; TRBD1 matches at 7 bases. From germline, CDR1 is MNHEY and CDR2 SVGAGI. The CDR3 has 15 amino acids. Trimming removed 6 bases from V and 3 bases from J; junction bases left unmatched: 8. CDR3 amino acids: CASRPPGQLNQPQHF. The CDR3, as DNA: TGTGCCAGCAGACCCCCGGGACAGCTCAATCAGCCCCAGCATTTT.

The chain has TRBV10-2 and TRBJ2-2; 11 nucleotides agree with TRBD2. CDR1 is WSHSY and CDR2 is SAAADI in the germline V gene. After removal of 6 bases from V and 3 bases from J, the junction contained 6 bases not matched to a gene. CDR3 length: 16 residues. The CDR3 DNA reads as TGCGCCAGCAGAGCACTAGCGGGAGACGACACCGGGGAGCTGTTTTTT. Translated, it gives CASRALAGDDTGELFF.

This chain uses TRBV11-3 with TRBJ2-1; 14 bases line up with TRBD2. From germline, CDR1 is SGHNT and CDR2 YENEEA. The V and J ends lost 1 base and 11 bases, in that order; junction bases with no gene match: 4. The CDR3 is 15 residues long. CDR3 loop: CASSLGTSGGLKQFF. The CDR3 nucleotides read TGTGCCAGCAGCTTAGGGACTAGCGGGGGGCTCAAGCAGTTCTTC.

V and J are TRBV27 and TRBJ2-3; 8 nucleotides agree with TRBD2. Germline lookup yields CDR1 MNHEY and CDR2 SMNVEV (reference sequence). The length of the CDR3 is 16 residues. Trimming took 5 bases from V and 8 from J; bases not matched to a gene: 15. The CDR3 DNA follows: TGTGCCAGCAGTACCGGCCTACTAGCGGCGGACGGTACGCAGTATTTT. Its translation: CASSTGLLAADGTQYF.

The gene calls are TRBV12-3 or TRBV12-4 and TRBJ1-1; 7 bases are a match to TRBD1. The CDR3 consists of 11 residues. The V segment lost 5 bases and the J segment 11 bases; nucleotides outside the gene matches: 5. The CDR3 nucleotides read TGTGCCAGCAGTCCGGACAGGCGGGCTTTCTTT. Its translation: CASSPDRRAFF.

V is TRBV19 and J is TRBJ2-7; 7 bases agree with TRBD1. The CDR3 covers 14 residues. Germline CDR1 reads LNHDA; CDR2 reads SQIVND (reference sequence). V was clipped by 11 bases and J by 4 bases; unmatched bases: 14. The CDR3 nucleotides read TGTGCCGGAGAACCAGGGACAGTCCAATACGAGCAGTACTTC. This codes for CAGEPGTVQYEQYF.